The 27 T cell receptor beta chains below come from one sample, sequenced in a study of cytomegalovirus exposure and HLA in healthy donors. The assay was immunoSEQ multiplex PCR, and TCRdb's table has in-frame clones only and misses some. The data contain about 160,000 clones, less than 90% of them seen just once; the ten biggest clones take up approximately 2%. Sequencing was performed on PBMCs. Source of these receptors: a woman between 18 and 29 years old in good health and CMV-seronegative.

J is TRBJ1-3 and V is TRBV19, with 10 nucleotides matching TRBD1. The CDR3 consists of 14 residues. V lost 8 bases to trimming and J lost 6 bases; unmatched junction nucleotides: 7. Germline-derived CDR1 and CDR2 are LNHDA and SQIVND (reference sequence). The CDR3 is CASGQGEWENTIYF. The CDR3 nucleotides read TGTGCCAGTGGACAGGGGGAATGGGAAAACACCATATATTTT.

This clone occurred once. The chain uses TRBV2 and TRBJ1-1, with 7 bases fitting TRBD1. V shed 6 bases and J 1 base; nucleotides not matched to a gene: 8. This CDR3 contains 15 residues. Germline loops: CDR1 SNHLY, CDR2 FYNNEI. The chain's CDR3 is CASSYPGTANTEAFF. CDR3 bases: TGTGCCAGCAGCTACCCCGGGACAGCGAACACTGAAGCTTTCTTT.

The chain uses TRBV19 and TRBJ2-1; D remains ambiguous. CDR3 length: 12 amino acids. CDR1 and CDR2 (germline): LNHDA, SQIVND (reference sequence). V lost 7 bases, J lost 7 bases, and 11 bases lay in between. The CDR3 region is CASMTGVNEQFF. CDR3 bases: TGTGCCAGTATGACGGGTGTTAATGAGCAGTTCTTC.

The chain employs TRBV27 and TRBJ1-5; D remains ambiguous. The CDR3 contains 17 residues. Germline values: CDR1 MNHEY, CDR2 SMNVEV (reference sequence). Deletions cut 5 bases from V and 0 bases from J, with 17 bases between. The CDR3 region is CASSPYGASYSNQPQHF. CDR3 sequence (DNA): TGTGCCAGCAGTCCCTACGGAGCCAGTTATAGCAATCAGCCCCAGCATTTT.

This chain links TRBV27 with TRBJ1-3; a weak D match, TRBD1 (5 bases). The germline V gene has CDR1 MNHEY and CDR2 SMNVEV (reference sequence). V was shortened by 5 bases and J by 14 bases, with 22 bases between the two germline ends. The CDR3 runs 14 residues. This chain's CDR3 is CASSPTGTFRPVYF. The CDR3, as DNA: TGTGCCAGCAGTCCAACAGGTACCTTTCGGCCTGTATATTTT.

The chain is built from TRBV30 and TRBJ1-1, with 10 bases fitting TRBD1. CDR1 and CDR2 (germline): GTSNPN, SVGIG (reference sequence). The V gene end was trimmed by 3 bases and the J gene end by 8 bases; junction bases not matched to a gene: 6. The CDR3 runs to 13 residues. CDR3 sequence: CAWSETGGLEAFF. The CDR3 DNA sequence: TGTGCCTGGAGCGAGACAGGGGGCTTGGAAGCTTTCTTT.

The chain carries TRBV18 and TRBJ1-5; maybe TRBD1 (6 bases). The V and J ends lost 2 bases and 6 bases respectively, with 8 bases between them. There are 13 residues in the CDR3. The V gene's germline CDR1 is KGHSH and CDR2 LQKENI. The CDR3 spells CASSPGGPQPQHF. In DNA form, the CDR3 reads TGTGCCAGCTCACCAGGGGGCCCTCAGCCCCAGCATTTT.

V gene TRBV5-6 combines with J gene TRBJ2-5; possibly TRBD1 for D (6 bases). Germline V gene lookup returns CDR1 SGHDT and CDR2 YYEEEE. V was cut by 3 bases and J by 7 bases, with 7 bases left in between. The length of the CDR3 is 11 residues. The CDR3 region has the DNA TGTGCCAGCAGCTCACAGGGGACCCAGTACTTC. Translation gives CASSSQGTQYF. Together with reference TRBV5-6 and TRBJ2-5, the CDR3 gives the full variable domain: DAGVTQSPTHLIKTRGQQVTLRCSPKSGHDTVSWYQQALGQGPQFIFQYYEEEERQRGNFPDRFSGHQFPNYSSELNVNALLLGDSALYLCASSSQGTQYFGPGTRLLVL.

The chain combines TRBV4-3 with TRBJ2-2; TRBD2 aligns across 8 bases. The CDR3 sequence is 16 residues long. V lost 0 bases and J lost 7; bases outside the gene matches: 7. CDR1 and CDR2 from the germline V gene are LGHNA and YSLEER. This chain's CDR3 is CASSQEGGTRDGELFF. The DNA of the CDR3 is TGCGCCAGCAGCCAAGAGGGAGGGACTAGGGACGGGGAGCTGTTTTTT.

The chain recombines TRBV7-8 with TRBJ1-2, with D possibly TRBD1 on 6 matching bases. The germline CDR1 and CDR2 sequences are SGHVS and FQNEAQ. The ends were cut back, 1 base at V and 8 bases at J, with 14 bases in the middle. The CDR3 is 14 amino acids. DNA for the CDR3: TGTGCCAGCAGCTTAGAGGGGGACTATAACGGCTACACCTTC. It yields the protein CASSLEGDYNGYTF.

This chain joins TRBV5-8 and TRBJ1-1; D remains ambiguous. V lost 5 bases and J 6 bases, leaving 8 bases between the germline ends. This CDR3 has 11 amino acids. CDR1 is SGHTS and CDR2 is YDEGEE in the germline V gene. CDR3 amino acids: CASSRTPEAFF. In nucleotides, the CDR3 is TGTGCCAGCAGTCGAACACCTGAAGCTTTCTTT.

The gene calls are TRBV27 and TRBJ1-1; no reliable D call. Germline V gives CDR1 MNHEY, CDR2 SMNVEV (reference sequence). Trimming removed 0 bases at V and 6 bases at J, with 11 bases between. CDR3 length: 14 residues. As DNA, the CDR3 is TGTGCCAGCAGTTTATCCCCCAGGCAGGCTGAAGCTTTCTTT. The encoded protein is CASSLSPRQAEAFF.

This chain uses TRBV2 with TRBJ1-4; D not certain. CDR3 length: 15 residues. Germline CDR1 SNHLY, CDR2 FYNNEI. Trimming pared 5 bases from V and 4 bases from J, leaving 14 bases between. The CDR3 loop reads CASSSGSGFNEKLFF. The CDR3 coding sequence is TGTGCCAGCAGTTCGGGATCGGGGTTTAATGAAAAACTGTTTTTT.

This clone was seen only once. This CDR3 is CASSDYSGRGDEKLFF. CDR3 nucleotides: TGTGCCAGCAGCGACTATTCAGGCAGGGGCGATGAAAAACTGTTTTTT. The gene calls are TRBV14 and TRBJ1-4, with a tentative D call TRBD1 (6 bases). The V and J ends lost 5 bases and 6 bases respectively, with 19 bases between them. Germline-derived CDR1 and CDR2 are SGHDN and FVKESK. This CDR3 has 16 amino acids.

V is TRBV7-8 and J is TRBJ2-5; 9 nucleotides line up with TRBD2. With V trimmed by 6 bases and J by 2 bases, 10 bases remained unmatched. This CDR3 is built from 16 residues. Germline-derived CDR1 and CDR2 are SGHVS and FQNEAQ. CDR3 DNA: TGTGCCAGCAGTTTTGTCGGCGGGGGGGCACAAGAGACCCAGTACTTC. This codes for CASSFVGGGAQETQYF.

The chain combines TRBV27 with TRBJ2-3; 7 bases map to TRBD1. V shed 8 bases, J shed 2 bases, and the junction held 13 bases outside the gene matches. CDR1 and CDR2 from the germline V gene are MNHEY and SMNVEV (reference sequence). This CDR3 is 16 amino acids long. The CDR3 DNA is TGTGCCAGCTACGACCGGGACAGTGACTCCACAGATACGCAGTATTTT. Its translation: CASYDRDSDSTDTQYF.

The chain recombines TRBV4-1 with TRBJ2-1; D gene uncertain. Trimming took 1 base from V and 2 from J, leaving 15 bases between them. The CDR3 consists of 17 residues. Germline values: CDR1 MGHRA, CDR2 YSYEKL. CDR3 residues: CASSQGPLRPTYNEQFF. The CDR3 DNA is TGCGCCAGCAGCCAAGGGCCCTTGAGGCCTACCTACAATGAGCAGTTCTTC.

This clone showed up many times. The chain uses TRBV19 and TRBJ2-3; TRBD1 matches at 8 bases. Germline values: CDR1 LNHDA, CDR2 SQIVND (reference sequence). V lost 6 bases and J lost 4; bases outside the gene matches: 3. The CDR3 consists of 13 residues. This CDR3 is CASRRTGSDTQYF. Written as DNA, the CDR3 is TGTGCCAGTAGAAGGACAGGGTCAGATACGCAGTATTTT.

Written as DNA, the CDR3 is TGTGCCATCAGTGAGCGCGGGGAAGACGAGCAGTACTTC. Translation gives CAISERGEDEQYF. The rearrangement links TRBV10-3 to TRBJ2-7; D may be TRBD2 (6 bases). The CDR3 sequence is 13 residues long. The V end lost 2 bases, the J end lost 5 bases, and 10 bases lay between the germline ends. Germline CDR1 is ENHRY and CDR2 is SYGVKD.

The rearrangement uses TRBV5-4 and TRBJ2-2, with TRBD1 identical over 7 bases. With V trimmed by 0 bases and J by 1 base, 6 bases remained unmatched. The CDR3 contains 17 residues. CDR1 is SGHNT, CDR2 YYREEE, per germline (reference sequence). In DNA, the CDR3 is TGTGCCAGCAGCTTGGCCAGTCGGACAGGGAACACCGGGGAGCTGTTTTTT. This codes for CASSLASRTGNTGELFF.

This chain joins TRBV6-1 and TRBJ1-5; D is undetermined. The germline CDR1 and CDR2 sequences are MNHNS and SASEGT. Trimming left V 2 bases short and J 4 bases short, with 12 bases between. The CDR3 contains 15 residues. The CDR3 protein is CASSEQANLNQPQHF. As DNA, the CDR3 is TGTGCCAGCAGTGAACAGGCGAACCTTAATCAGCCCCAGCATTTT.

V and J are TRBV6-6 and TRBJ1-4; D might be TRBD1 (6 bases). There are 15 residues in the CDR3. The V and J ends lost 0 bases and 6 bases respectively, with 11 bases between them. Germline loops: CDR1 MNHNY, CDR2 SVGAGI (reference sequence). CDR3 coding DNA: TGTGCCAGCAGTTACTCAACAGGGACGTATGAAAAACTGTTTTTT. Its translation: CASSYSTGTYEKLFF.

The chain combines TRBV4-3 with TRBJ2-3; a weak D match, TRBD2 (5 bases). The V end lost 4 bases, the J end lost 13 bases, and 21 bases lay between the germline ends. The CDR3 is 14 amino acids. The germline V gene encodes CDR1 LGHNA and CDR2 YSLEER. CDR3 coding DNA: TGCGCCAGCAGCCCAAGTAGGGATAGTCTGCGGGAGTATTTT. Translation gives CASSPSRDSLREYF.

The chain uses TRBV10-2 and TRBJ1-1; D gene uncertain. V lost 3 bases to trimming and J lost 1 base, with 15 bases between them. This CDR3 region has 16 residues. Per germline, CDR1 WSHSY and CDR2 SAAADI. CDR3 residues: CASSDIASRRNTEAFF. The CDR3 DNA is TGCGCCAGCAGTGATATAGCCAGCCGAAGGAACACTGAAGCTTTCTTT.

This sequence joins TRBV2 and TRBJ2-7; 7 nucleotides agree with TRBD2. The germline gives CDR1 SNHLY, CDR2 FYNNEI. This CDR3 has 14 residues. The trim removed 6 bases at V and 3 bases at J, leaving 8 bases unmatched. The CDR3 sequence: CASRRSGLIYEQYF. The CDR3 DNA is TGTGCCAGCAGGAGGTCGGGACTAATCTACGAGCAGTACTTC. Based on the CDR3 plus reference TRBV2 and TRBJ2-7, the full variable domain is EPEVTQTPSHQVTQMGQEVILRCVPISNHLYFYWYRQILGQKVEFLVSFYNNEISEKSEIFDDQFSVERPDGSNFTLKIRSTKLEDSAMYFCASRRSGLIYEQYFGPGTRLTVT.

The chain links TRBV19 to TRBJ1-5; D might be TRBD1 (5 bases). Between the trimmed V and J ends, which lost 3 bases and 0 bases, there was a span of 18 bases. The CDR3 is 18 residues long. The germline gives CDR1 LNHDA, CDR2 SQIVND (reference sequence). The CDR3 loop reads CASSMEGRGVHSNQPQHF. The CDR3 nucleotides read TGTGCCAGTAGTATGGAAGGGAGGGGTGTACATAGCAATCAGCCCCAGCATTTT.

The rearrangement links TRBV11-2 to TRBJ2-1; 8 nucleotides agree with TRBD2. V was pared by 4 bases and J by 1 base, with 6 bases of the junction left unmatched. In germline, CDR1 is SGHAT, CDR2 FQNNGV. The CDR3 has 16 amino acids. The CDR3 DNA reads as TGTGCCAGCAGCTCCTCAGCGGGAGTGTCCTACAATGAGCAGTTCTTC. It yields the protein CASSSSAGVSYNEQFF.